This is a list of T cell receptor beta chains from one sample in a study of sequential checkpoint blockade in melanoma. Data came from immunoSEQ multiplex PCR; TCRdb stores just in-frame clones and leaves some out. The repertoire holds 20,000 to 25,000 clones, with approximately 30% as singletons. The material sequenced was tumor tissue (inferred from file names), taken from a patient given nivolumab and ipilimumab in sequence. The receptors shown here come from a human donor with melanoma. Both conserved end residues are part of each CDR3. Each record gives: J gene, clone size, D gene, V gene, CDR3 protein, CDR3 DNA. A D gene is named only where the DNA matches it firmly. Size tells how often a clone was seen (once, few, many) or the class of an expanded clone, and some rows leave it out.

j_gene: TRBJ2-5
abundance: .
d_gene: TRBD2
v_gene: TRBV28
CDR3aa: CASSPLAGVKTQYF
CDR3nt: TGTGCCAGCAGTCCATTAGCGGGAGTAAAGACCCAGTACTTC

j_gene: TRBJ2-7
abundance: .
d_gene: TRBD1
v_gene: TRBV5-1
CDR3aa: CASSKDGTGFNEQYF
CDR3nt: TGCGCCAGCAGCAAAGACGGGACAGGGTTCAACGAGCAGTACTTC

j_gene: TRBJ2-7
abundance: few
d_gene: .
v_gene: TRBV6-1
CDR3aa: CASSEEGRTEYYEQYF
CDR3nt: TGTGCCAGCAGTGAAGAAGGGCGGACAGAGTATTACGAGCAGTACTTC

j_gene: TRBJ1-1
abundance: few
d_gene: TRBD1
v_gene: TRBV5-1
CDR3aa: CASSGPGTGTEAFF
CDR3nt: TGCGCCAGCAGCGGCCCGGGGACAGGCACTGAAGCTTTCTTT

j_gene: TRBJ1-3
abundance: .
d_gene: .
v_gene: TRBV30
CDR3aa: CAWSVPGSSGNTIYF
CDR3nt: TGTGCCTGGAGTGTACCCGGGAGCTCTGGAAACACCATATATTTT

j_gene: TRBJ1-1
abundance: .
d_gene: .
v_gene: TRBV5-1
CDR3aa: CASSLAGGGANTEAFF
CDR3nt: TGCGCCAGCAGCTTGGCCGGGGGGGGCGCGAACACTGAAGCTTTCTTT

j_gene: TRBJ2-2
abundance: many
d_gene: .
v_gene: TRBV6-8
CDR3aa: CASSYSSGTGELFF
CDR3nt: TGTGCCAGCAGTTACTCCTCCGGAACCGGGGAGCTGTTTTTT

j_gene: TRBJ1-1
abundance: many
d_gene: .
v_gene: TRBV11-3
CDR3aa: CASSTGPPRPEAFF
CDR3nt: TGTGCCAGCAGCACCGGACCTCCCCGTCCTGAAGCTTTCTTT

j_gene: TRBJ2-1
abundance: few
d_gene: TRBD2
v_gene: TRBV11-3
CDR3aa: CASSRTSGGDNEQFF
CDR3nt: TGTGCCAGCAGCCGAACTAGCGGGGGAGACAATGAGCAGTTCTTC

j_gene: TRBJ2-3
abundance: many
d_gene: .
v_gene: TRBV6-8
CDR3aa: CASQDGAGTDTQYF
CDR3nt: TGTGCCTCCCAGGACGGGGCGGGCACAGATACGCAGTATTTT

j_gene: TRBJ1-1
abundance: .
d_gene: .
v_gene: TRBV19
CDR3aa: CASNDRNTEAFF
CDR3nt: TGTGCCAGTAATGACAGGAACACTGAAGCTTTCTTT

j_gene: TRBJ2-7
abundance: .
d_gene: .
v_gene: TRBV5-1
CDR3aa: CASSLEGGGLGEQYF
CDR3nt: TGCGCCAGCAGCTTGGAGGGGGGCGGTCTAGGCGAGCAGTACTTC

j_gene: TRBJ2-2
abundance: .
d_gene: .
v_gene: TRBV19
CDR3aa: CASCSGHPSTGELFF
CDR3nt: TGTGCCAGTTGTTCGGGACACCCTAGCACCGGGGAGCTGTTTTTT

j_gene: TRBJ2-3
abundance: few
d_gene: .
v_gene: TRBV9
CDR3aa: CASSVDPLPDTQYF
CDR3nt: TGTGCCAGCAGCGTAGACCCCCTCCCAGATACGCAGTATTTT

j_gene: TRBJ2-5
abundance: .
d_gene: TRBD1
v_gene: TRBV6-8
CDR3aa: CASSYARTGGQETQYF
CDR3nt: TGTGCCAGCAGTTACGCGCGGACAGGGGGCCAGGAGACCCAGTACTTC

j_gene: TRBJ1-1
abundance: many
d_gene: .
v_gene: TRBV7-2
CDR3aa: CASSLGRNTEAFF
CDR3nt: TGTGCCAGCAGCTTAGGCAGGAACACTGAAGCTTTCTTT

j_gene: TRBJ1-1
abundance: few
d_gene: .
v_gene: TRBV6-8
CDR3aa: CASSDSIQGRFGTEAFF
CDR3nt: TGTGCCAGCAGTGACTCGATTCAGGGGAGGTTTGGCACTGAAGCTTTCTTT

j_gene: TRBJ1-4
abundance: .
d_gene: .
v_gene: TRBV19
CDR3aa: CASSITPGQFNEKLFF
CDR3nt: TGTGCCAGTAGTATCACCCCCGGACAGTTTAATGAAAAACTGTTTTTT

j_gene: TRBJ2-1
abundance: few
d_gene: TRBD2
v_gene: TRBV18
CDR3aa: CASSPGGGSNEQFF
CDR3nt: TGTGCCAGCTCACCAGGCGGGGGAAGCAATGAGCAGTTCTTC

j_gene: TRBJ2-7
abundance: .
d_gene: .
v_gene: TRBV11-3
CDR3aa: CASSLGPQGGYEQYF
CDR3nt: TGTGCCAGCAGCTTGGGTCCGCAGGGGGGCTACGAGCAGTACTTC

j_gene: TRBJ1-5
abundance: once
d_gene: .
v_gene: TRBV18
CDR3aa: CASSPSGGDQPQHF
CDR3nt: TGTGCCAGCTCACCATCTGGAGGGGATCAGCCCCAGCATTTT

j_gene: TRBJ2-3
abundance: .
d_gene: TRBD1
v_gene: TRBV19
CDR3aa: CASSVGTGDTDTQYF
CDR3nt: TGTGCCAGTAGCGTCGGGACAGGGGACACAGATACGCAGTATTTT

j_gene: TRBJ2-1
abundance: .
d_gene: .
v_gene: TRBV12-5
CDR3aa: CASGLGAGLAYNEQFF
CDR3nt: TGTGCTAGTGGTCTTGGGGCGGGGCTGGCGTACAATGAGCAGTTCTTC

j_gene: TRBJ1-1
abundance: .
d_gene: TRBD1
v_gene: TRBV6-8
CDR3aa: CAIKVTGGVNTEAFF
CDR3nt: TGTGCCATCAAAGTGACAGGGGGGGTGAACACTGAAGCTTTCTTT

j_gene: TRBJ2-3
abundance: .
d_gene: .
v_gene: TRBV29-1
CDR3aa: CSVEEPGDTQYF
CDR3nt: TGCAGCGTTGAAGAGCCAGGAGATACGCAGTATTTT

j_gene: TRBJ2-2
abundance: few
d_gene: .
v_gene: TRBV25-1
CDR3aa: CASSGVGGTGELFF
CDR3nt: TGTGCCAGCAGTGGAGTAGGCGGCACCGGGGAGCTGTTTTTT

j_gene: TRBJ1-1
abundance: .
d_gene: TRBD1
v_gene: TRBV6-8
CDR3aa: CASSDGQGARRNTEAFF
CDR3nt: TGTGCCAGCAGTGACGGACAGGGGGCGAGGAGGAACACTGAAGCTTTCTTT

j_gene: TRBJ2-1
abundance: .
d_gene: .
v_gene: TRBV11-3
CDR3aa: CASSLGRSSYNEQFF
CDR3nt: TGTGCCAGCAGCCTGGGGAGAAGCTCCTACAATGAGCAGTTCTTC

j_gene: TRBJ2-3
abundance: .
d_gene: .
v_gene: TRBV9
CDR3aa: CASSVEGRDTQYF
CDR3nt: TGTGCCAGCAGCGTAGAGGGGCGTGATACGCAGTATTTT

j_gene: TRBJ1-2
abundance: .
d_gene: .
v_gene: TRBV19
CDR3aa: CASSTPGGEVYGYTF
CDR3nt: TGTGCCAGTAGTACACCTGGCGGGGAGGTCTATGGCTACACCTTC

j_gene: TRBJ1-3
abundance: few
d_gene: TRBD1
v_gene: TRBV25-1
CDR3aa: CASSRQGGGNTIYF
CDR3nt: TGTGCCAGCAGCCGACAGGGCGGAGGAAACACCATATATTTT

j_gene: TRBJ1-5
abundance: .
d_gene: .
v_gene: TRBV28
CDR3aa: CASSSQGLGQPQHF
CDR3nt: TGTGCCAGCAGTTCACAGGGATTGGGTCAGCCCCAGCATTTT

j_gene: TRBJ1-1
abundance: many
d_gene: .
v_gene: TRBV7-8
CDR3aa: CASSLGWGGEAFF
CDR3nt: TGTGCCAGCAGCTTAGGGTGGGGGGGCGAAGCTTTCTTT